These T cell receptor beta chains were read from a single sample in a study of regulatory T cells in long-lasting Graves disease. In TCRdb, the multiplex PCR reads were re-called with MiXCR into one record per CDR3 protein. The table shows some 220,000 distinct CDR3 sequences, with approximately 18% occurring only once. The sample was also linked to a second study, of T cells in Graves' hyperthyroidism and ophthalmopathy.

The sample was peripheral blood mononuclear cells (PBMCs), taken at new diagnosis, from a patient treated with antithyroid drugs. Receptors were obtained from a woman in her twenties or thirties with Graves disease. Both conserved end residues are part of each CDR3. D genes are given only for firm matches. Some rows have no size entry. The others give once, few or many, or a class for an expanded clone.

V gene: TRBV28; J gene: TRBJ2-1; clone size: many; D gene: NA; CDR3 protein: CASSLLEIQRTYNEQFF; CDR3 DNA: TGTGCCAGCAGTTTATTAGAGATCCAGCGGACCTACAATGAGCAGTTCTTC
V gene: TRBV19; J gene: TRBJ2-3; clone size: many; D gene: TRBD2; CDR3 protein: CASSFGTSGASQYF; CDR3 DNA: TGTGCCAGTAGTTTCGGGACTAGCGGGGCTTCGCAGTATTTT
V gene: TRBV19; J gene: TRBJ1-2; clone size: many; D gene: NA; CDR3 protein: CASSEQIGTVGYGYTF; CDR3 DNA: TGTGCCAGTAGTGAACAAATTGGGACCGTCGGCTATGGCTACACCTTC
V gene: TRBV20-1; J gene: TRBJ2-7; clone size: many; D gene: NA; CDR3 protein: CSARALGREQYF; CDR3 DNA: TGCAGTGCTAGGGCCTTAGGACGCGAGCAGTACTTC
V gene: TRBV28; J gene: TRBJ2-7; clone size: NA; D gene: NA; CDR3 protein: CASSIPGHHYEQYF; CDR3 DNA: TGTGCCAGCAGCATCCCGGGACATCATTACGAGCAGTACTTC
V gene: TRBV14; J gene: TRBJ2-7; clone size: few; D gene: TRBD2; CDR3 protein: CASSPGLAEKQYF; CDR3 DNA: TGTGCCAGCAGCCCCGGACTAGCGGAAAAACAGTACTTC
V gene: TRBV12-3/TRBV12-4; J gene: TRBJ1-1; clone size: many; D gene: TRBD1; CDR3 protein: CASSPRTGNTEAFF; CDR3 DNA: TGTGCCAGTAGTCCCCGGACAGGGAACACTGAAGCTTTCTTT
V gene: TRBV27; J gene: TRBJ1-5; clone size: many; D gene: NA; CDR3 protein: CASSLVGTSGNQPQHF; CDR3 DNA: TGTGCCAGCAGTCTCGTAGGGACATCGGGCAATCAGCCCCAGCATTTT
V gene: TRBV6-5; J gene: TRBJ1-6; clone size: NA; D gene: TRBD1; CDR3 protein: CASSLQGARPLHF; CDR3 DNA: TGTGCCAGCAGTTTACAGGGGGCGCGACCCCTCCACTTT
V gene: TRBV6-1; J gene: TRBJ2-5; clone size: many; D gene: NA; CDR3 protein: CASSDHRELKETQYF; CDR3 DNA: TGTGCCAGCAGTGACCACCGGGAACTAAAAGAGACCCAGTACTTC
V gene: TRBV28; J gene: TRBJ2-3; clone size: many; D gene: NA; CDR3 protein: CASSLASSPSQYF; CDR3 DNA: TGTGCCAGCAGTTTAGCTAGCTCCCCTTCACAGTATTTT
V gene: TRBV15; J gene: TRBJ1-2; clone size: many; D gene: NA; CDR3 protein: CATSRRQLAAGGYTF; CDR3 DNA: TGTGCCACCAGCAGACGACAGCTGGCTGCGGGGGGCTACACCTTC
V gene: TRBV3-1; J gene: TRBJ1-2; clone size: many; D gene: NA; CDR3 protein: CASSPDVGRYGYTF; CDR3 DNA: TGTGCCAGCAGCCCTGACGTCGGACGCTATGGCTACACCTTC
V gene: TRBV5-1; J gene: TRBJ2-1; clone size: many; D gene: TRBD2; CDR3 protein: CASSLGLAGVLYNEQFF; CDR3 DNA: TGCGCCAGCAGCTTGGGACTAGCGGGGGTATTGTACAATGAGCAGTTCTTC
V gene: TRBV4-2; J gene: TRBJ1-2; clone size: many; D gene: NA; CDR3 protein: CASSQDRRENYGYTF; CDR3 DNA: TGTGCCAGCAGCCAAGATAGGAGGGAGAACTATGGCTACACCTTC
V gene: TRBV19; J gene: TRBJ2-2; clone size: many; D gene: NA; CDR3 protein: CASSTLVTGELFF; CDR3 DNA: TGTGCCAGTAGTACCCTAGTGACCGGGGAGCTGTTTTTT
V gene: TRBV6-2/TRBV6-3; J gene: TRBJ1-1; clone size: many; D gene: TRBD1; CDR3 protein: CASSFPTGGVSFF; CDR3 DNA: TGTGCCAGCAGTTTCCCGACAGGGGGGGTTTCTTTCTTT
V gene: TRBV20-1; J gene: TRBJ2-4; clone size: NA; D gene: NA; CDR3 protein: CSAKDYSAKNIQYF; CDR3 DNA: TGCAGTGCTAAAGACTACAGCGCCAAAAACATTCAGTACTTC
V gene: TRBV19; J gene: TRBJ1-2; clone size: many; D gene: NA; CDR3 protein: CASSIVWGPTYGYTF; CDR3 DNA: TGTGCCAGTAGTATAGTTTGGGGGCCCACCTATGGCTACACCTTC
V gene: TRBV5-1; J gene: TRBJ2-2; clone size: NA; D gene: NA; CDR3 protein: CASSLASSGRENTGELFF; CDR3 DNA: TGCGCCAGCAGCTTGGCGTCCAGCGGGCGGGAGAACACCGGGGAGCTGTTTTTT
V gene: TRBV7-2; J gene: TRBJ1-4; clone size: many; D gene: TRBD1; CDR3 protein: CASSPGQGREKLFF; CDR3 DNA: TGTGCCAGCAGCCCAGGACAGGGGCGAGAAAAACTGTTTTTT
V gene: TRBV7-6; J gene: TRBJ1-1; clone size: NA; D gene: NA; CDR3 protein: CASSLGGAPTEAFF; CDR3 DNA: TGTGCCAGCAGCTTAGGGGGGGCGCCCACTGAAGCTTTCTTT
V gene: TRBV28; J gene: TRBJ2-3; clone size: many; D gene: NA; CDR3 protein: CASSPPGAADTQYF; CDR3 DNA: TGTGCCAGCAGTCCTCCCGGAGCTGCTGATACGCAGTATTTT
V gene: TRBV20-1; J gene: TRBJ1-5; clone size: many; D gene: NA; CDR3 protein: CSARRHRDSNQPQHF; CDR3 DNA: TGCAGTGCTAGGAGGCACAGAGATAGCAATCAGCCCCAGCATTTT
V gene: TRBV2; J gene: TRBJ2-3; clone size: many; D gene: TRBD2; CDR3 protein: CASRPGLAGGRTDTQYF; CDR3 DNA: TGTGCCAGCAGACCGGGACTAGCGGGAGGTCGCACAGATACGCAGTATTTT
V gene: TRBV9; J gene: TRBJ2-3; clone size: NA; D gene: NA; CDR3 protein: CASSVEGRTDTQYF; CDR3 DNA: TGTGCCAGCAGCGTAGAGGGTCGCACAGATACGCAGTATTTT
V gene: TRBV6-2/TRBV6-3; J gene: TRBJ1-2; clone size: many; D gene: NA; CDR3 protein: CASSYSEAYYGYTF; CDR3 DNA: TGTGCCAGCAGTTATTCGGAGGCGTACTATGGCTACACCTTC
V gene: TRBV11-3; J gene: TRBJ2-1; clone size: many; D gene: NA; CDR3 protein: CASSLDPSTGNEQFF; CDR3 DNA: TGTGCCAGCAGCTTAGATCCGTCGACAGGTAATGAGCAGTTCTTC
V gene: TRBV7-9; J gene: TRBJ2-1; clone size: many; D gene: NA; CDR3 protein: CASSLIDNEQFF; CDR3 DNA: TGTGCCAGCAGCTTAATTGACAATGAGCAGTTCTTC
V gene: TRBV6-1; J gene: TRBJ1-2; clone size: many; D gene: TRBD1; CDR3 protein: CASSLTGTGSGYTF; CDR3 DNA: TGTGCCAGCAGCCTTACCGGGACAGGGAGCGGCTACACCTTC
V gene: TRBV2; J gene: TRBJ2-1; clone size: many; D gene: NA; CDR3 protein: CASTVDGYNEQFF; CDR3 DNA: TGTGCCAGCACCGTGGACGGGTACAATGAGCAGTTCTTC
V gene: TRBV29-1; J gene: TRBJ2-2; clone size: NA; D gene: NA; CDR3 protein: CSVDGNTGELFF; CDR3 DNA: TGCAGCGTGGACGGGAACACCGGGGAGCTGTTTTTT
V gene: TRBV12-3/TRBV12-4; J gene: TRBJ2-1; clone size: many; D gene: NA; CDR3 protein: CASSLGISVGASYNEQFF; CDR3 DNA: TGTGCCAGCAGTTTGGGCATCTCGGTGGGGGCCTCTTACAATGAGCAGTTCTTC
V gene: TRBV2; J gene: TRBJ1-1; clone size: NA; D gene: TRBD1; CDR3 protein: CASSTVGTGNTEAFF; CDR3 DNA: TGTGCCAGCTCGACGGTGGGGACAGGGAACACTGAAGCTTTCTTT
V gene: TRBV6-2/TRBV6-3; J gene: TRBJ2-3; clone size: many; D gene: NA; CDR3 protein: CASSYRDPSTDTQYF; CDR3 DNA: TGTGCCAGCAGTTACCGGGACCCTAGCACAGATACGCAGTATTTT
V gene: TRBV5-1; J gene: TRBJ2-7; clone size: NA; D gene: TRBD2; CDR3 protein: CASSFGSGRAWDEQYF; CDR3 DNA: TGCGCCAGCAGCTTTGGTAGCGGGAGGGCCTGGGACGAGCAGTACTTC
V gene: TRBV30; J gene: TRBJ1-5; clone size: many; D gene: TRBD1; CDR3 protein: CAWRTGDTLNYSNQPQHF; CDR3 DNA: TGTGCCTGGAGGACAGGGGACACCCTAAACTATAGCAATCAGCCCCAGCATTTT
V gene: TRBV10-1; J gene: TRBJ1-6; clone size: NA; D gene: TRBD1; CDR3 protein: CASSESGQGNSPLHF; CDR3 DNA: TGCGCCAGCAGTGAGTCTGGACAGGGAAATTCACCCCTCCACTTT
V gene: TRBV19; J gene: TRBJ1-5; clone size: many; D gene: NA; CDR3 protein: CASSIRRGNSNQPQHF; CDR3 DNA: TGTGCCAGTAGTATACGCCGGGGAAACAGCAATCAGCCCCAGCATTTT
V gene: TRBV20-1; J gene: TRBJ2-7; clone size: once; D gene: NA; CDR3 protein: CSARDRDRSSYEQYF; CDR3 DNA: TGCAGTGCTAGAGATCGCGACAGGAGCTCCTACGAGCAGTACTTC
V gene: TRBV6-1; J gene: TRBJ1-1; clone size: many; D gene: NA; CDR3 protein: CRGGRTEAFF; CDR3 DNA: TGTAGAGGGGGGCGAACTGAAGCTTTCTTT
V gene: TRBV10-3; J gene: TRBJ1-5; clone size: many; D gene: NA; CDR3 protein: CAISDGSQPQHF; CDR3 DNA: TGTGCCATCAGTGACGGCTCCCAGCCCCAGCATTTT
V gene: TRBV9; J gene: TRBJ1-4; clone size: many; D gene: NA; CDR3 protein: CASSTGGGDDEKLFF; CDR3 DNA: TGTGCCAGCAGCACGGGAGGGGGGGATGATGAAAAACTGTTTTTT
V gene: TRBV12-5; J gene: TRBJ2-1; clone size: NA; D gene: NA; CDR3 protein: CASGPLGGPSYNEQFF; CDR3 DNA: TGTGCTAGTGGACCCTTGGGGGGGCCCTCCTACAATGAGCAGTTCTTC
V gene: TRBV2; J gene: TRBJ2-7; clone size: many; D gene: NA; CDR3 protein: CAIQRGSYEQYF; CDR3 DNA: TGTGCCATCCAAAGGGGGTCCTACGAGCAGTACTTC
V gene: TRBV29-1; J gene: TRBJ1-1; clone size: many; D gene: NA; CDR3 protein: CSVDLSGRKPAGAFF; CDR3 DNA: TGCAGCGTTGACCTTTCTGGACGAAAACCTGCTGGAGCTTTCTTT
V gene: TRBV11-2; J gene: TRBJ1-1; clone size: many; D gene: TRBD1; CDR3 protein: CASSPGLDREPAFF; CDR3 DNA: TGTGCCAGCAGCCCCGGGCTCGACAGGGAACCAGCTTTCTTT
V gene: TRBV20-1; J gene: TRBJ2-3; clone size: many; D gene: NA; CDR3 protein: CSAQTGFGQYF; CDR3 DNA: TGCAGTGCTCAGACAGGCTTCGGGCAGTATTTT
V gene: TRBV6-1; J gene: TRBJ2-3; clone size: many; D gene: NA; CDR3 protein: CASLAAERTDTQYF; CDR3 DNA: TGTGCCAGCTTAGCGGCAGAACGCACAGATACGCAGTATTTT
V gene: TRBV7-9; J gene: TRBJ1-5; clone size: many; D gene: TRBD1; CDR3 protein: CASSRGQGIEQPQHF; CDR3 DNA: TGTGCCAGCAGCCGGGGACAGGGAATAGAACAGCCCCAGCATTTT
V gene: TRBV28; J gene: TRBJ1-2; clone size: many; D gene: NA; CDR3 protein: CASKPPPNRASNYGYTF; CDR3 DNA: TGTGCCAGCAAACCCCCCCCAAACAGGGCTTCTAACTATGGCTACACCTTC